Below, 29 T cell receptor beta chains from the same sample are listed, as sequenced in a study of shared clonotypes between healthy human individuals. TCRdb's copy holds only in-frame clones and misses some; the assay was immunoSEQ multiplex PCR. Among 1,100,000 or so clones, about 80% were seen once, and the ten largest hold more than 0.5%. Specimen: memory CD4+ T cells from PBMCs. The sample's subset: CD45RA-negative fraction. All receptors derive from a young man in good health. Some clones in this sample may be carry-over from other donors' samples.

This chain connects TRBV28 to TRBJ1-2; TRBD1 might be the D (5 bases). The CDR3 is 16 residues long. The germline V gene has CDR1 MDHEN and CDR2 SYDVKM. The V end was cut by 2 bases, the J end by 6 bases, with 19 bases between. The CDR3 DNA reads as TGTGCCAGCAGTTTAGGAGGGCCCCCGGGACGCGATGGCTACACCTTC. Translation gives CASSLGGPPGRDGYTF.

The chain has TRBV7-2 and TRBJ1-2; TRBD1 is a possible D gene (6 bases). Germline CDR1 reads SGHTA; CDR2 reads FQGNSA. The CDR3 totals 13 residues. V lost 3 bases and J 8 bases, leaving 13 bases between the germline ends. CDR3 sequence reads: CASSFSGAPGYTF. As DNA, the CDR3 is TGTGCCAGCAGCTTTTCGGGGGCGCCCGGCTACACCTTC.

Only a few counts were recorded for this clone. The chain uses TRBV7-9 and TRBJ2-7, with D possibly being TRBD1 (6 bases). Germline CDR1 reads SEHNR; CDR2 reads FQNEAQ (reference sequence). The CDR3 is 14 residues long. Between the trimmed V and J ends, which lost 4 bases and 0 bases, there was a span of 10 bases. DNA for the CDR3: TGTGCCAGCAGCTCGATGGACAGCTCCTACGAGCAGTACTTC. It yields the protein CASSSMDSSYEQYF.

A single count supports this clone. The gene calls are TRBV19 and TRBJ1-2, with D unclear. CDR3 length: 13 residues. Trimming took off 6 bases at V and 1 base at J, with 9 bases between the two ends. Germline V gene data show CDR1 as LNHDA and CDR2 as SQIVND (reference sequence). The CDR3 here is CASRGSFNYGYTF. In DNA form, the CDR3 reads TGTGCCAGTAGAGGAAGTTTTAACTATGGCTACACCTTC. Based on the CDR3 plus reference TRBV19 and TRBJ1-2, the full variable domain is DGGITQSPKYLFRKEGQNVTLSCEQNLNHDAMYWYRQDPGQGLRLIYYSQIVNDFQKGDIAEGYSVSREKKESFPLTVTSAQKNPTAFYLCASRGSFNYGYTFGSGTRLTVV.

The J gene is TRBJ1-1, the V gene TRBV5-4; no firm D call. V was cut by 4 bases and J by 7 bases, with 11 bases left in between. Germline CDR1 reads SGHNT; CDR2 reads YYREEE (reference sequence). The CDR3 is made up of 12 amino acids. The CDR3 protein is CASSTTGVEAFF. DNA for the CDR3: TGTGCCAGCAGCACAACCGGGGTTGAAGCTTTCTTT.

This chain links TRBV4-1 with TRBJ1-1; a weak D match, TRBD1 (5 bases). The CDR3 is 16 residues long. Germline V gives CDR1 MGHRA, CDR2 YSYEKL. V dropped 6 bases and J dropped 5 bases, with 22 bases sitting between them. The CDR3, as DNA: TGCGCCAGCAGGAGTCCTCTCAGAGGGGTGGGAACTGAAGCTTTCTTT. The encoded protein is CASRSPLRGVGTEAFF.

The chain links TRBV28 to TRBJ1-1, with a possible D match to TRBD1 (6 bases). Trimming left V 3 bases short and J 6 bases short, with 17 bases between. Per the germline V gene, CDR1 is MDHEN and CDR2 is SYDVKM. This CDR3 contains 15 residues. For the CDR3, the DNA is TGTGCCAGCAGTTTGGACAACTTGGGGGCCGCTGAAGCTTTCTTT. This sequence encodes CASSLDNLGAAEAFF.

The V and J genes are TRBV5-4 and TRBJ1-4; 9 bases are shared with TRBD1. The CDR3 sequence is 14 residues long. In germline, CDR1 is SGHNT, CDR2 YYREEE (reference sequence). With V trimmed by 3 bases and J by 8 bases, 5 bases remained unmatched. The DNA for the CDR3 is TGTGCCAGCAGCTCCGGGACAGGGAGGGAAAAACTGTTTTTT. This gives the protein CASSSGTGREKLFF.

V usage is TRBV7-2 and J usage is TRBJ1-4; TRBD1 is a possible D gene (6 bases). The CDR3 has 13 residues. V dropped 6 bases and J dropped 7 bases, with 12 bases sitting between them. The germline gives CDR1 SGHTA, CDR2 FQGNSA. In DNA form, the CDR3 reads TGTGCCAGCAGTTCCAACAGGGCTGAAAAACTGTTTTTT. Translated, it gives CASSSNRAEKLFF.

The chain recombines TRBV11-2 with TRBJ2-5; 7 positions agree with TRBD1. Germline CDR1 and CDR2: SGHAT and FQNNGV. This CDR3 contains 16 residues. The junction had 14 bases not matched to a gene; V was cut back by 1 base and J by 9 bases. The CDR3 DNA is TGTGCCAGCAGCTTAGTGGTAACAGGGGCCGCTTTGGCCCAGTACTTC. This encodes CASSLVVTGAALAQYF.

The V call is TRBV28, the J call TRBJ2-7; 7 bases line up with TRBD2. This CDR3 contains 13 residues. CDR1 MDHEN and CDR2 SYDVKM come from the germline V gene. V dropped 10 bases and J dropped 6; count of bases not matched to a gene: 12. The CDR3 DNA reads TGTGCCACCCGACTAGCCGCTTCTTTCGAGCAGTACTTC. Residues: CATRLAASFEQYF.

The rearrangement links TRBV5-1 to TRBJ2-3; no reliable D call. V was pared by 1 base and J by 2 bases, with 8 bases between. The CDR3 contains 14 residues. Germline assignment: CDR1 SGHRS and CDR2 YFSETQ. For the CDR3, the DNA is TGCGCCAGCAGCTTGTCGGCCCTCACAGATACGCAGTATTTT. The encoded protein is CASSLSALTDTQYF.

For this clone: This may be a read error, as it is one base from a much larger clone. This chain joins TRBV14 and TRBJ1-2; TRBD1 matches at 8 bases. CDR1 SGHDN and CDR2 FVKESK come from the germline V gene. The CDR3 is 13 residues long. CDR3 DNA sequence: TGTGCCAGCAGCGTTGACAGGGGATATGGCCACACCTTC. This codes for CASSVDRGYGHTF.

This chain connects TRBV5-1 to TRBJ2-1, with 13 bases identical to TRBD2. Trimming took 4 bases from V and 8 from J; bases not matched to a gene: 6. Germline CDR1 is SGHRS and CDR2 is YFSETQ. The CDR3 runs to 15 residues. The CDR3 DNA reads as TGCGCCAGCAGCCGGGGACTAGCGGGAAAGGATGAGCAGTTCTTC. It translates to CASSRGLAGKDEQFF.

The chain is built from TRBV28 and TRBJ2-7, with D possibly matching TRBD2 (5 bases). The CDR3 is 14 residues long. Trimming took 5 bases from V and 1 from J, leaving 12 bases between them. Germline V lookup: CDR1 MDHEN, CDR2 SYDVKM. The CDR3 region has the DNA TGTGCCAGCAGTCTCCTAGCCCCATCCTACGAGCAGTACTTC. Amino acids: CASSLLAPSYEQYF.

The chain is built from TRBV5-1 and TRBJ2-3; D gene ambiguous. The CDR3 runs 15 residues. Trimming took 0 bases from V and 1 from J, leaving 9 bases between them. Germline assignment: CDR1 SGHRS and CDR2 YFSETQ. The CDR3, as DNA: TGCGCCAGCAGCTTGGAGCTCTCCGGCACAGATACGCAGTATTTT. This gives the protein CASSLELSGTDTQYF.

This chain connects TRBV27 to TRBJ2-3; 7 bases agree with TRBD2. The length of the CDR3 is 15 residues. V shed 2 bases, J shed 0 bases, and the junction held 2 bases outside the gene matches. Germline CDR1 is MNHEY and CDR2 is SMNVEV (reference sequence). The CDR3 DNA follows: TGTGCCAGCAGTTTAGCGGGAGAAAGCACAGATACGCAGTATTTT. This encodes CASSLAGESTDTQYF.

The CDR3 sequence: CASSLGGGSNNEQFF. CDR3 sequence (DNA): TGTGCCAGCAGTTTAGGGGGCGGGAGCAACAATGAGCAGTTCTTC. The chain uses TRBV28 and TRBJ2-1, with D possibly TRBD2 on 7 matching bases. Per germline, CDR1 MDHEN and CDR2 SYDVKM. Between the trimmed V and J ends, which lost 2 bases and 5 bases, there was a span of 13 bases. The CDR3 sequence is 15 residues long.

The chain employs TRBV15 and TRBJ2-3; 9 bases align to TRBD2. The CDR3 loop spans 17 amino acids. V lost 0 bases to trimming and J lost 5 bases; unmatched junction nucleotides: 9. Germline V gene data show CDR1 as LNHNV and CDR2 as YYDKDF (reference sequence). For the CDR3, the DNA is TGTGCCACCAGCAGAGATCTAGCGGGAATAGTACGAGATACGCAGTATTTT. Translated: CATSRDLAGIVRDTQYF.

The chain combines TRBV18 with TRBJ2-7, with 7 bases matching TRBD2. After removal of 5 bases from V and 2 bases from J, the junction contained 9 bases not matched to a gene. CDR1 KGHSH and CDR2 LQKENI come from the germline V gene. The CDR3 sequence is 15 residues long. The CDR3 sequence: CASSSRPSGAYEQYF. As DNA, the CDR3 is TGTGCCAGCTCATCCCGACCCAGCGGGGCCTACGAGCAGTACTTC.

The chain uses TRBV29-1 and TRBJ1-1; D perhaps matches TRBD1 (6 bases). Germline values: CDR1 SQVTM, CDR2 ANQGSEA. The CDR3 extends over 13 amino acids. The V end was cut by 8 bases, the J end by 4 bases, with 17 bases between. The DNA of the CDR3 is TGCAGCTCCCTAGGGGGGCTCGGCACTGAAGCTTTCTTT. This sequence encodes CSSLGGLGTEAFF.

A note on this clone: A far larger clone is just one base off, so this is likely a read error. The chain is built from TRBV7-9 and TRBJ1-1, with D unresolved. The germline gives CDR1 SEHNR, CDR2 FQNEAQ (reference sequence). The CDR3 runs to 13 residues. V was shortened by 1 base and J by 1 base, with 4 bases between the two germline ends. The CDR3 DNA reads as TGTGCCAGCAGCTTAGTGGAGAACACTGAAGCTTTCTTT. It codes for CASSLVENTEAFF.

The chain couples TRBV6-1 to TRBJ1-2; D gene uncertain. The V end was cut by 2 bases, the J end by 1 base, with 20 bases between. The length of the CDR3 is 18 residues. Germline CDR1 reads MNHNS; CDR2 reads SASEGT. This chain's CDR3 is CASSERLARANLNYGYTF. The CDR3 DNA reads TGTGCCAGCAGTGAACGCCTTGCCCGGGCAAACCTTAACTATGGCTACACCTTC.

This rearrangement joins TRBV9 to TRBJ2-7, with D unresolved. This CDR3 has 18 residues. V was trimmed by 0 bases and J by 6 bases, leaving 25 bases between them. In germline, CDR1 is SGDLS, CDR2 YYNGEE. The CDR3 DNA is TGTGCCAGCAGCGTAGGGTCCGTGAGTTTTGGGTCCTCGTCCGAGCAGTACTTC. It translates to CASSVGSVSFGSSSEQYF.

This sequence joins TRBV5-4 and TRBJ1-1; 9 nucleotides align to TRBD1. The CDR3 is 16 amino acids. V lost 4 bases, J lost 1 base, and 8 bases stayed unmatched. CDR1 SGHNT and CDR2 YYREEE come from the germline V gene (reference sequence). The CDR3 nucleotides read TGTGCCAGCAGCCTCCACAGGGGGCGTGAGAACACTGAAGCTTTCTTT. Translation: CASSLHRGRENTEAFF.

Turning to this clone: A read error likely explains this, since a far larger clone differs by one base. The chain joins TRBV7-9 to TRBJ2-3; TRBD2 agrees at 13 bases. Germline V gene data show CDR1 as SEHNR and CDR2 as FQNEAQ (reference sequence). This CDR3 region has 15 residues. V lost 3 bases, J lost 4 bases, and 1 base stayed unmatched. CDR3 protein: CASSFGLAGADTQYF. The CDR3 DNA sequence: TGTGCCAGCAGCTTCGGACTAGCGGGAGCAGATACGCAGTATTTT.

This clone was picked up one time. V usage is TRBV29-1 and J usage is TRBJ2-7, with D unclear. Trimming took 4 bases from V and 5 from J, leaving 12 bases between them. CDR1 and CDR2 from the germline V gene are SQVTM and ANQGSEA. The CDR3 runs 12 residues. CDR3 nucleotides: TGCAGCGTTGCCCTGGGTTCCCACGAGCAGTACTTC. Amino acids: CSVALGSHEQYF.

This clone was detected many times. The chain combines TRBV5-5 with TRBJ1-2; D ambiguous. The CDR3 consists of 15 residues. Germline assignment: CDR1 SGHKS and CDR2 YYEKEE (reference sequence). The V and J ends lost 2 bases and 2 bases respectively, with 13 bases between them. The DNA of the CDR3 is TGTGCCAGCAGCTTTTCTCCTAGTCCAAACTATGGCTACACCTTC. Translation gives CASSFSPSPNYGYTF.

J is TRBJ2-2 and V is TRBV7-6, with D maybe TRBD1 (6 bases). The CDR3 contains 16 residues. The V gene lost 3 bases and the J gene lost 0 bases, with 11 bases spanning the gap. The germline CDR1 and CDR2 sequences are SGHVS and FNYEAQ. The CDR3 loop is CASSFRQAPNTGELFF. The CDR3, as DNA: TGTGCCAGCAGCTTTCGACAGGCGCCGAACACCGGGGAGCTGTTTTTT.